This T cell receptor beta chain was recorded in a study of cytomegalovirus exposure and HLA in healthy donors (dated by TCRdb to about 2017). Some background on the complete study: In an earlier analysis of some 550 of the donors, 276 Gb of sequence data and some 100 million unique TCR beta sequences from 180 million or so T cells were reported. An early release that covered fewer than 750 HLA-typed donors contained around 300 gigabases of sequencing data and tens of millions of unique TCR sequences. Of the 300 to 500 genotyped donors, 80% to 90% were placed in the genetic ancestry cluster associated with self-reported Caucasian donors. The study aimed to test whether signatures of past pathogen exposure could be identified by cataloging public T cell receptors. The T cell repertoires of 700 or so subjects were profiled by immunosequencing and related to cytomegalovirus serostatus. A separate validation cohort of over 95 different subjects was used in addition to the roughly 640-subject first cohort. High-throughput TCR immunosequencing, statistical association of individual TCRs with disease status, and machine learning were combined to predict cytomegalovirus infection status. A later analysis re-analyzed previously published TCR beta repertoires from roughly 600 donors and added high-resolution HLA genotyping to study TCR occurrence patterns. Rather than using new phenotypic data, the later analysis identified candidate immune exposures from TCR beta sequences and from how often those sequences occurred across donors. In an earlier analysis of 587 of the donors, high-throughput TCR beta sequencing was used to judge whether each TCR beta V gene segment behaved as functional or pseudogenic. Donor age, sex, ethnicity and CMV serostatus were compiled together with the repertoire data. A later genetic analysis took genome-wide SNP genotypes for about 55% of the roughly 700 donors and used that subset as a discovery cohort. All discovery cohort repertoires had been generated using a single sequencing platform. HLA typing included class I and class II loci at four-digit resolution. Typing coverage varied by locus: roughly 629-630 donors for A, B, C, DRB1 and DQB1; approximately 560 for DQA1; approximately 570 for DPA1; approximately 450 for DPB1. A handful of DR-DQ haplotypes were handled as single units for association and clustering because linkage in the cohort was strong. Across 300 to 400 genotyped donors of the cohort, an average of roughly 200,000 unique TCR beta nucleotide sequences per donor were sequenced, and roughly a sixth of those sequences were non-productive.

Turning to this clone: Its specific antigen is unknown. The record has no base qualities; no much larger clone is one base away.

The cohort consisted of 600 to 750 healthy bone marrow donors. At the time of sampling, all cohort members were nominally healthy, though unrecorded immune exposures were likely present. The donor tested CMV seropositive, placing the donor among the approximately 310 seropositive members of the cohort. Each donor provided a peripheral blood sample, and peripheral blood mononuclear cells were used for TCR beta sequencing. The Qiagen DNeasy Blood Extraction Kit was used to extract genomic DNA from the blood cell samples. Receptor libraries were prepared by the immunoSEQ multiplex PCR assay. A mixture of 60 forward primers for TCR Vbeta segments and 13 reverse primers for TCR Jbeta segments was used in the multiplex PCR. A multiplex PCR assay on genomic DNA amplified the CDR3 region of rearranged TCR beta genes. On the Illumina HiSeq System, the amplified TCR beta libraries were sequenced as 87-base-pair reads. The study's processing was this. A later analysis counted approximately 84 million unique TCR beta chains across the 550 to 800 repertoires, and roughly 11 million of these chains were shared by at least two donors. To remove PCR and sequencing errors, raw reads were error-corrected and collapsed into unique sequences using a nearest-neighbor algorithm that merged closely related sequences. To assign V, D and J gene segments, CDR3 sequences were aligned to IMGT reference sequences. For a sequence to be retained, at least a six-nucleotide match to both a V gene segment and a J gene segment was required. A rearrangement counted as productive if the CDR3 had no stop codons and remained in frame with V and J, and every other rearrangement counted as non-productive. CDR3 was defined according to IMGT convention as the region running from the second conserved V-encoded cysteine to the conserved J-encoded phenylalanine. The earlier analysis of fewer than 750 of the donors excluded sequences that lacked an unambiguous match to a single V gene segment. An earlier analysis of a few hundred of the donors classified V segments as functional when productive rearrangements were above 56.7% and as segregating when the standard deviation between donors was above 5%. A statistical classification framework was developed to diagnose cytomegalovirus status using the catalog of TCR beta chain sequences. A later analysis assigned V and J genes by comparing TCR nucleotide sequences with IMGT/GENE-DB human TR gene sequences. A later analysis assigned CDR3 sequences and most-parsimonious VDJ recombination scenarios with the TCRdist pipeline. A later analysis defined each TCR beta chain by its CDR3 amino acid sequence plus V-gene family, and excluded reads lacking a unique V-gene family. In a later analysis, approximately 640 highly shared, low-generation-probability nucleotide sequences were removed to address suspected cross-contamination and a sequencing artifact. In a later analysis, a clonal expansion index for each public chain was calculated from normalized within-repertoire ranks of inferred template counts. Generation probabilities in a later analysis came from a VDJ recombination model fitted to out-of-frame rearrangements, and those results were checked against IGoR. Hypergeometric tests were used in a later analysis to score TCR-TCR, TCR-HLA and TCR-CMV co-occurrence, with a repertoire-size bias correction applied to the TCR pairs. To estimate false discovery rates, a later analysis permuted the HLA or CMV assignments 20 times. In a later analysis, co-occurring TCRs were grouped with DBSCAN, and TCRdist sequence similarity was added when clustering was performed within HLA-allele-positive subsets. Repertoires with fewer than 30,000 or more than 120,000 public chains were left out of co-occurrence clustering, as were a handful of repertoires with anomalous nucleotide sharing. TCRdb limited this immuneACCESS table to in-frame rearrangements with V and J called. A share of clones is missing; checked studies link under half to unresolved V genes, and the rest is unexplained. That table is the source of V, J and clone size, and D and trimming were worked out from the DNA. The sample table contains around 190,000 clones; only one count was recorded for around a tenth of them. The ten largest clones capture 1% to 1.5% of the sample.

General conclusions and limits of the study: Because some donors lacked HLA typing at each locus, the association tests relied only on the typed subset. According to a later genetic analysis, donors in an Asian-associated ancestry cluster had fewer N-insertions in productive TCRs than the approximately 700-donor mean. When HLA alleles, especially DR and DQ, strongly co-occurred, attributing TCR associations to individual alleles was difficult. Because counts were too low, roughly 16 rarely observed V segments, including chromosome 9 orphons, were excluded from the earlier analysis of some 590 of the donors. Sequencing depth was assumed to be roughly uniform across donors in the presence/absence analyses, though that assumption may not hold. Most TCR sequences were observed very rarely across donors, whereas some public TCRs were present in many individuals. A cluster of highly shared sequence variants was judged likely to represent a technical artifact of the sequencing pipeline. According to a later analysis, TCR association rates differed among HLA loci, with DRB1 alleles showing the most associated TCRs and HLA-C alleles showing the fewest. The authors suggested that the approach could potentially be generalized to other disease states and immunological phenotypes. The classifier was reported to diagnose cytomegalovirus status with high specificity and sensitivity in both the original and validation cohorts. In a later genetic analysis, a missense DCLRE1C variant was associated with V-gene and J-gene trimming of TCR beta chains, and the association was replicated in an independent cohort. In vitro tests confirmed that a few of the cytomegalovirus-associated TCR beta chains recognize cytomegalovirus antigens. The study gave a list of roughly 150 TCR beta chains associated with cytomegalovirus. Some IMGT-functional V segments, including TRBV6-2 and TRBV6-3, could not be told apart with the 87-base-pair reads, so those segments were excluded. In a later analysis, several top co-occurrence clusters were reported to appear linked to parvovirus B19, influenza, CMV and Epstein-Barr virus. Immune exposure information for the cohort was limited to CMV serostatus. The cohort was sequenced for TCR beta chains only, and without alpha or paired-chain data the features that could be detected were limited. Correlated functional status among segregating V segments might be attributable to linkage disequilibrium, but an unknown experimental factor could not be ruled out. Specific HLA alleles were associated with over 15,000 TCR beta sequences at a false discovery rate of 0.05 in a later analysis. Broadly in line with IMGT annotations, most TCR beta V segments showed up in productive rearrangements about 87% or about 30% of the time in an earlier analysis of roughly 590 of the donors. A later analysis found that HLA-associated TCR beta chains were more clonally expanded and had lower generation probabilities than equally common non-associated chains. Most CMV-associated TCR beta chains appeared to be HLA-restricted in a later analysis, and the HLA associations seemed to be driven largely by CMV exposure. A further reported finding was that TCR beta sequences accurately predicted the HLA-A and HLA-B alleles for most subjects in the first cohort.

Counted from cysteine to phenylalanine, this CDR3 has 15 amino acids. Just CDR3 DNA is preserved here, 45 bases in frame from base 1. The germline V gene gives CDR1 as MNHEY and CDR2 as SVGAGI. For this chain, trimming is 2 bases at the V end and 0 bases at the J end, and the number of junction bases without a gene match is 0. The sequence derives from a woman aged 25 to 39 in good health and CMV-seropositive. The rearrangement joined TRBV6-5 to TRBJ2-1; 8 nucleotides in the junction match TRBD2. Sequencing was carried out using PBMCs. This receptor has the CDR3 CASSYSGSSYNEQFF. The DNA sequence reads TGTGCCAGCAGTTACAGCGGGAGCTCCTACAATGAGCAGTTCTTC.